The T cell receptor (beta chain) described here comes from a study of OX40 agonist ivuxolimab in advanced cancers. General observations from the study: Normalized T-cell clonal expansion was also low in a subset of nonresponders.

Libraries were prepared by immunoSEQ multiplex PCR; TCRdb keeps only in-frame clonotypes and omits some of them. The sample contains fewer than 90,000 clones, less than 90% of which appear only once. V was trimmed by 7 bases and J by 8 bases, leaving 12 bases between them. CDR3 length: 12 residues. Germline values: CDR1 GTSNPN, CDR2 SVGIG (reference sequence). In the case of this clone: Its antigen is not identified.

Here the sequenced sample was CD4+ or CD8+ T cells sorted from blood, taken in a trial of the OX40 agonist ivuxolimab. The chain joins TRBV30 to TRBJ1-6, with D unresolved. This clonotype was obtained from an adult with an advanced solid tumor such as melanoma, head and neck, liver or kidney cancer. CDR3 nucleotide sequence: TGTGCCTACTATGGGAGTGATTCACCCCTCCACTTT. It is translated as CAYYGSDSPLHF.